A selection of T cell receptor beta chains follows, all from one sample in a study of T cell repertoires in ileal Crohn's disease. Assay: immunoSEQ multiplex PCR; the TCRdb copy retains only in-frame clones and omits some. The sample yields a few thousand clones, approximately 78% seen once. Material for sequencing was ileal tissue. The source of these receptors is an adult with Crohn's disease. Both conserved end residues are part of each CDR3. D genes are given only for firm matches. Where a row states a size, it is once, few, many or the class of an expanded clone; other rows omit it.

d_gene | j_gene | abundance | v_gene | CDR3aa | CDR3nt
TRBD1 | TRBJ1-1 | once | TRBV27 | CASSAQQGGTEAFF | TGTGCCAGCAGTGCACAACAGGGGGGCACTGAAGCTTTCTTT
TRBD2 | TRBJ2-7 | - | TRBV4-1 | CASSQDSGLAGGRANEQYF | TGCGCCAGCAGCCAAGATAGCGGACTAGCGGGGGGCCGGGCGAACGAGCAGTACTTC
- | TRBJ1-2 | - | TRBV25-1 | CASSELGRGAGGYTF | TGTGCCAGCAGTGAATTAGGTCGGGGGGCAGGTGGCTACACCTTC
- | TRBJ1-2 | - | TRBV28 | CASSLNQGPEDYGYTF | TGTGCCAGCAGTTTAAATCAGGGGCCCGAAGATTATGGCTACACCTTC
- | TRBJ1-2 | - | TRBV5-6 | CASSFGQNYGYTF | TGTGCCAGCAGTTTCGGACAGAACTATGGCTACACCTTC
TRBD1 | TRBJ1-4 | - | TRBV5-1 | CASSLDQGGNEKLFF | TGCGCCAGCAGCTTGGATCAGGGGGGTAATGAAAAACTGTTTTTT
- | TRBJ1-6 | - | TRBV10-2 | CASSESGGFNSPLHF | TGCGCCAGCAGTGAGTCAGGGGGTTTTAATTCACCCCTCCACTTT
- | TRBJ1-2 | - | TRBV30 | CAWTHIQGYGYTF | TGTGCCTGGACGCATATCCAGGGTTATGGCTACACCTTC
- | TRBJ1-2 | - | TRBV5-1 | CASSLGGDYGYTF | TGCGCCAGCAGCTTAGGGGGGGACTATGGCTACACCTTC
TRBD2 | TRBJ2-1 | few | TRBV27 | CASSSSGTYNEQFF | TGTGCCAGCAGTTCTAGCGGGACGTACAATGAGCAGTTCTTC
- | TRBJ1-4 | - | TRBV25-1 | CASSRGGYEKLFF | TGTGCCAGCAGCCGAGGGGGATATGAAAAACTGTTTTTT
- | TRBJ2-7 | - | TRBV5-1 | CASSLAPSLSAYEQYF | TGCGCCAGCAGCTTGGCCCCTAGTCTCTCCGCATACGAGCAGTACTTC
TRBD1 | TRBJ1-2 | few | TRBV18 | CASSPPAGGGYGYTF | TGTGCCAGCTCACCTCCCGCAGGGGGCGGGTATGGCTACACCTTC
- | TRBJ2-7 | - | TRBV20-1 | CSVSIRDEQYF | TGCAGTGTTTCGATCAGGGACGAGCAGTACTTC
TRBD1 | TRBJ1-5 | - | TRBV27 | CASSWTGVQPQHF | TGTGCCAGCAGTTGGACAGGGGTTCAGCCCCAGCATTTT
TRBD1 | TRBJ2-7 | - | TRBV4-1 | CASSRLPGQGYEQYF | TGCGCCAGCAGTCGACTACCGGGACAGGGTTACGAGCAGTACTTC
- | TRBJ1-2 | once | TRBV5-1 | CASSGPPKEGPANYGYTF | TGCGCCAGCAGCGGCCCCCCGAAGGAGGGGCCGGCTAACTATGGCTACACCTTC
TRBD1 | TRBJ2-5 | - | TRBV7-2 | CASSSYGTGDETQYF | TGTGCCAGCAGCTCATACGGGACAGGGGACGAGACCCAGTACTTC
- | TRBJ1-3 | - | TRBV30 | CAWSVGRRDTIYF | TGTGCCTGGAGTGTAGGCAGGCGGGACACCATATATTTT
- | TRBJ2-7 | - | TRBV27 | CASSEGGEFYEQYF | TGTGCCAGCAGTGAAGGTGGGGAGTTCTACGAGCAGTACTTC
- | TRBJ2-3 | - | TRBV7-2 | CASSLAISGVQYF | TGTGCCAGCAGCTTAGCCATTTCGGGGGTGCAGTATTTT
- | TRBJ1-6 | - | TRBV7-2 | CASSLASIPQTYNSPLHF | TGTGCCAGCAGCTTAGCGAGCATACCTCAAACCTATAATTCACCCCTCCACTTT
TRBD1 | TRBJ1-1 | once | TRBV5-6 | CASSLADREDTEAFF | TGTGCCAGCAGCTTGGCTGACAGGGAGGACACTGAAGCTTTCTTT
TRBD1 | TRBJ2-3 | - | TRBV29-1 | CSVDGDRGFSDTQYF | TGCAGCGTTGATGGGGACAGGGGGTTTTCAGATACGCAGTATTTT
TRBD1 | TRBJ2-7 | - | TRBV5-1 | CASGNRGNHEQYF | TGCGCCAGTGGGAACAGGGGGAATCACGAGCAGTACTTC
- | TRBJ1-6 | - | TRBV19 | CASSRLASDNSPLHF | TGTGCCAGTAGTCGACTAGCCTCGGATAATTCACCCCTCCACTTT
TRBD2 | TRBJ2-1 | - | TRBV6-6 | CASTPGLAGVNEQFF | TGTGCCAGCACCCCGGGACTAGCGGGGGTCAATGAGCAGTTCTTC
- | TRBJ2-7 | - | TRBV23-1 | CASSQWGSTYEQYF | TGCGCCAGCAGTCAATGGGGCAGTACCTACGAGCAGTACTTC
TRBD2 | TRBJ2-1 | - | TRBV27 | CASSLGRMAGGPNEQFF | TGTGCCAGCAGTTTGGGACGAATGGCGGGGGGGCCCAATGAGCAGTTCTTC
- | TRBJ2-5 | - | TRBV5-1 | CASSLDNGQPQETQYF | TGCGCCAGCAGCTTGGACAACGGACAGCCACAAGAGACCCAGTACTTC
TRBD1 | TRBJ2-3 | - | TRBV29-1 | CSASFRGQGYF | TGCAGCGCGAGTTTCAGGGGGCAGGGGTATTTT
TRBD1 | TRBJ1-1 | - | TRBV5-1 | CASSANPGTGGSEAFF | TGCGCCAGCAGCGCAAACCCCGGGACAGGGGGGAGTGAAGCTTTCTTT
- | TRBJ1-2 | few | TRBV12-5 | CASGWRGPLGYTF | TGTGCTAGTGGTTGGCGGGGGCCTTTAGGCTACACCTTC
TRBD1 | TRBJ2-7 | - | TRBV7-8 | CASSLGRGQGFDYEQYF | TGTGCCAGCAGCTTAGGGAGAGGACAGGGTTTTGACTACGAGCAGTACTTC
TRBD1 | TRBJ1-4 | - | TRBV2 | CASSRTGGASNEKLFF | TGTGCCAGCAGTCGGACAGGGGGCGCGTCTAATGAAAAACTGTTTTTT
TRBD1 | TRBJ1-5 | once | TRBV2 | CASRGTAKNQPQHF | TGTGCCAGCAGGGGGACAGCGAAGAATCAGCCCCAGCATTTT
TRBD2 | TRBJ2-7 | - | TRBV19 | CASAPSGRSSYEQYF | TGTGCCAGTGCGCCTAGCGGCAGGTCCTCCTACGAGCAGTACTTC
- | TRBJ2-1 | - | TRBV19 | CASSLGLHNEQFF | TGTGCCAGTTCTTTAGGACTCCACAATGAGCAGTTCTTC
TRBD2 | TRBJ2-3 | - | TRBV23-1 | CASSQSWEGTQYF | TGCGCCAGCAGTCAATCCTGGGAGGGGACGCAGTATTTT
- | TRBJ1-5 | once | TRBV19 | CPGVWHNQPQHF | TGCCCCGGGGTCTGGCACAATCAGCCCCAGCATTTT
- | TRBJ2-5 | - | TRBV9 | CASSVEGNLGETQYF | TGTGCCAGCAGCGTAGAGGGGAACCTCGGGGAGACCCAGTACTTC
TRBD1 | TRBJ1-6 | - | TRBV28 | CASSSFSPGTGENSPLHF | TGTGCCAGCAGTTCATTTTCCCCCGGGACAGGGGAGAATTCACCCCTCCACTTT
TRBD2 | TRBJ2-7 | - | TRBV27 | CASSLLGEGYEQYF | TGTGCCAGCAGTCTGCTCGGGGAGGGGTACGAGCAGTACTTC
- | TRBJ1-1 | - | TRBV18 | CASSTGGYTEAFF | TGTGCCAGCTCTACCGGGGGGTACACTGAAGCTTTCTTT
- | TRBJ2-7 | - | TRBV6-5 | CASSEGDTPYEQYF | TGTGCCAGCAGTGAGGGGGACACCCCCTACGAGCAGTACTTC
- | TRBJ2-6 | - | TRBV6-6 | CASSFKQPSGANVLTF | TGTGCCAGCAGCTTTAAACAGCCCTCTGGGGCCAACGTCCTGACTTTC
- | TRBJ1-1 | - | TRBV10-3 | CAISESGGGHPEAFF | TGTGCCATCAGTGAGTCCGGGGGGGGTCACCCTGAAGCTTTCTTT
TRBD1 | TRBJ2-1 | - | TRBV7-9 | CASSFGTGVNEQFF | TGTGCCAGCAGCTTTGGGACAGGGGTCAATGAGCAGTTCTTC
- | TRBJ2-3 | few | TRBV5-6 | CASSLERFTDTQYF | TGTGCCAGCAGCTTGGAACGGTTCACAGATACGCAGTATTTT
TRBD2 | TRBJ2-7 | - | TRBV27 | CASSLLGEGYEQYF | TGTGCCAGCAGTCTGCTCGGGGAGGGGTACGAGCAGTACTTC
TRBD1 | TRBJ2-7 | few | TRBV5-1 | CASSSGTGAYEQYF | TGCGCCAGCAGCTCCGGGACAGGGGCCTACGAGCAGTACTTC
TRBD1 | TRBJ1-2 | - | TRBV7-2 | CASSPGTGANYGYTF | TGTGCCAGCAGCCCTGGAACAGGGGCTAACTATGGCTACACCTTC